Presented here are 27 T cell receptor beta chains from one specimen sequenced in a study of beta chain features in type 1 diabetes. Expressed TCRB transcripts were sequenced after all isolated RNA was converted to cDNA. Generated by immunoSEQ multiplex PCR, the TCRdb table keeps only in-frame clones and is missing some. Of 900,000 or so clones in the sample, 15% to 20% were seen once. Sequenced material: naive CD4+ T cells from blood. The receptors were sampled from a woman aged 18-29 years in good health.

The chain couples TRBV7-9 to TRBJ2-7; the D call may be TRBD1 or TRBD2 (5 bases each). Trimming left V 9 bases short and J 0 bases short, with 21 bases between. Germline CDR1 and CDR2: SEHNR and FQNEAQ (reference sequence). This CDR3 region has 16 residues. CDR3 loop: CASSVATGRSSYEQYF. The CDR3, as DNA: TGTGCCAGTAGCGTGGCTACAGGAAGGAGCTCCTACGAGCAGTACTTC.

This clone was counted a few times. The V and J genes are TRBV5-1 and TRBJ2-5; the D gene is possibly TRBD2 (6 bases). The CDR3 loop spans 13 amino acids. Germline CDR1 and CDR2: SGHRS and YFSETQ. The germline V and J ends were trimmed by 3 bases and 3 bases, with 9 bases remaining between them. The CDR3 DNA is TGCGCCAGCAGCTCCTGGGGGGAAGAGACCCAGTACTTC. Its translation is CASSSWGEETQYF.

This clone has just a few counts. V is TRBV5-5 and J is TRBJ2-1; the D is unclear. Per the germline V gene, CDR1 is SGHKS and CDR2 is YYEKEE (reference sequence). The V and J ends lost 0 bases and 10 bases respectively, with 23 bases between them. There are 17 residues in the CDR3. The CDR3 loop reads CASSLDAGLPGGREQFF. CDR3 DNA sequence: TGTGCCAGCAGCTTGGACGCCGGGCTGCCCGGCGGAAGGGAGCAGTTCTTC.

The chain recombines TRBV5-1 with TRBJ2-3; perhaps TRBD2 as D (6 bases). The CDR3 runs 15 residues. V was cut by 2 bases and J by 2 bases, with 12 bases left in between. Per the germline V gene, CDR1 is SGHRS and CDR2 is YFSETQ. This chain's CDR3 is CASSLLAAYTDTQYF. In DNA form, the CDR3 reads TGCGCCAGCAGCTTACTAGCCGCGTACACAGATACGCAGTATTTT.

The table lists this clone with a few counts. The chain uses TRBV9 and TRBJ2-3; TRBD2 agrees at 8 bases. J lost 1 base, V lost 4 bases, and 11 bases had no gene match. The CDR3 spans 17 residues. CDR1 and CDR2 (germline): SGDLS, YYNGEE. CDR3 region: CASSQRVRAGGTDTQYF. CDR3 DNA: TGTGCCAGCAGCCAGCGAGTCAGAGCGGGGGGCACAGATACGCAGTATTTT.

CDR3 sequence: CASSPEQGTEQYF. CDR3 bases: TGTGCCAGCAGCCCTGAACAGGGGACGGAGCAGTACTTC. The chain couples TRBV6-6 to TRBJ2-7, with TRBD1 matching 7 bases. Germline V gives CDR1 MNHNY, CDR2 SVGAGI (reference sequence). The CDR3 runs to 13 residues. V was clipped by 6 bases and J by 7 bases; unmatched bases: 9.

The V call is TRBV6-5, the J call TRBJ2-1, with D perhaps given as TRBD1 or TRBD2 (5 bases each). Germline-derived CDR1 and CDR2 are MNHEY and SVGAGI. V gave up 8 bases and J gave up 10 bases, with 18 bases separating them. CDR3 length equals 13 residues. As DNA, the CDR3 is TGTGCCAGCCGCCGGGACCTCTGGGAGGAGCAGTTCTTC. As protein: CASRRDLWEEQFF.

V usage is TRBV14 and J usage is TRBJ2-5; D may be TRBD1 (5 bases). This CDR3 has 14 amino acids. Germline V CDR1 and CDR2: SGHDN, FVKESK. V lost 0 bases and J lost 7, with 12 bases in between. The CDR3: CASSQDSGFGTQYF. The CDR3 nucleotides read TGTGCCAGCAGCCAAGACTCAGGGTTTGGGACCCAGTACTTC.

This clone was seen a few times. The CDR3 coding sequence is TGTGCCAGCAGCCGGAGCTCAGGACAGAATGAGCAGTTCTTC. This codes for CASSRSSGQNEQFF. V is TRBV7-9 and J is TRBJ2-1; TRBD1 is a possible D gene (6 bases). Per the germline V gene, CDR1 is SEHNR and CDR2 is FQNEAQ (reference sequence). The CDR3 is 14 amino acids. Trimming pared 5 bases from V and 7 bases from J, leaving 15 bases between.

The CDR3 DNA reads TGTGCCAGCAGTGTGACTAGCGGGAGGGCGAATGAGCAGTTCTTC. Its translation: CASSVTSGRANEQFF. This chain connects TRBV25-1 to TRBJ2-1; TRBD2 agrees at 14 bases. Germline assignment: CDR1 MGHDK and CDR2 SYGVNS. The CDR3 length is 15 residues. Trimming cost V 4 bases and J 7 bases; bases outside gene matches: 3.

This clone has just a few counts. The rearrangement links TRBV5-1 to TRBJ2-7, with a possible D match to TRBD2 (7 bases). Germline CDR1 SGHRS, CDR2 YFSETQ. The V end lost 4 bases, the J end lost 2 bases, and 16 bases lay between the germline ends. The CDR3 loop spans 15 amino acids. CDR3 coding DNA: TGCGCCAGCAGCCCCGGGGGGACATACCCCTACGAGCAGTACTTC. Residues: CASSPGGTYPYEQYF.

The chain joins TRBV28 to TRBJ1-2; D not certain. Trimming removed 3 bases from V and 8 bases from J, with 13 bases in between. Germline CDR1 MDHEN, CDR2 SYDVKM. The CDR3 length is 13 residues. The CDR3 DNA is TGTGCCAGCAGTTTTGGAGGGCGAGGAGGCTACACCTTC. Encoded protein: CASSFGGRGGYTF.

This clone occurred many times. The chain carries TRBV7-9 and TRBJ2-3; no clear D. The V and J ends lost 3 bases and 5 bases respectively, with 9 bases between them. Germline assignment: CDR1 SEHNR and CDR2 FQNEAQ (reference sequence). The CDR3 covers 13 residues. For the CDR3, the DNA is TGTGCCAGCAGCTTGGTATACGGAGATACGCAGTATTTT. It yields the protein CASSLVYGDTQYF.

Concerning this clone: At one boundary the junction diverges from the germline segment, which might be a read error. Other DNA sequences within the sample encode an identical CDR3. V is TRBV5-1 and J is TRBJ2-1; no definite D call. Looked up from germline, CDR1 is SGHRS and CDR2 is YFSETQ. The CDR3 spans 15 residues. The CDR3 protein is CASSLAQASNNEQFF. The DNA of the CDR3 is TGCGCCAGCAGCTTGGCGCAGGCTTCGAACAATGAACAGTTCTTC.

This clone was detected only a few times. The chain employs TRBV4-2 and TRBJ1-1, with D hard to call. With 4 bases removed from V and 8 bases from J, the gap between germline ends came to 17 bases. The germline gives CDR1 LGHNA, CDR2 YNFKEQ. CDR3 length equals 14 residues. Here the CDR3 reads CASSRGGPTDEAFF. The CDR3 bases are TGTGCCAGCAGCCGAGGAGGCCCTACGGACGAAGCTTTCTTT.

A word on this clone: At one of its ends the junction is not consistent with the germline gene, which may arise from a read error. The gene calls are TRBV18 and TRBJ2-7; no firm D call. The CDR3 contains 14 residues. Germline CDR1 and CDR2: KGHSH and LQKENI. The CDR3 reads CASSYVPSSYGQYF. CDR3 in DNA: TGTGCCAGCTCCTATGTTCCGAGCTCCTACGGGCAGTACTTC.

The V and J genes are TRBV18 and TRBJ2-1, with D unresolved. Trimming removed 6 bases from V and 0 bases from J, with 15 bases in between. The germline CDR1 and CDR2 sequences are KGHSH and LQKENI. CDR3 length: 16 amino acids. CDR3 DNA sequence: TGTGCCAGCTCCCTGATACCCTCGAGCTCCTACAATGAGCAGTTCTTC. As protein: CASSLIPSSSYNEQFF.

This clone occurred a few times. V is TRBV6-5 and J is TRBJ2-7, with 8 nucleotides matching TRBD1. Germline CDR1 reads MNHEY; CDR2 reads SVGAGI. Unmatched junction bases numbered 4, after V lost 6 bases and J lost 6 bases. The CDR3 is 12 amino acids. The CDR3 loop reads CASSGQGREQYF. DNA of the CDR3: TGTGCCAGCAGCGGACAGGGACGCGAGCAGTACTTC.

The V and J genes are TRBV5-6 and TRBJ1-1; no clear D gene. The CDR3 extends over 13 amino acids. The germline V gene encodes CDR1 SGHDT and CDR2 YYEEEE. V gave up 2 bases and J gave up 2 bases, with 7 bases separating them. The CDR3 DNA reads as TGTGCCAGCAGCTTTAGGGTTAACACTGAAGCTTTCTTT. This gives the protein CASSFRVNTEAFF.

The chain joins TRBV5-4 to TRBJ2-1; D unresolved. Trimming pared 3 bases from V and 2 bases from J, leaving 9 bases between. Germline values: CDR1 SGHNT, CDR2 YYREEE (reference sequence). This CDR3 contains 14 residues. Written as DNA, the CDR3 is TGTGCCAGCAGCTCTGGTTTCGCCTACAATGAGCAGTTCTTC. Its translation: CASSSGFAYNEQFF.

Remarks on this clone: Different DNA sequences within this sample yield the same CDR3. This rearrangement joins TRBV7-2 to TRBJ2-7; tentatively, D is TRBD1 (5 bases). Looked up from germline, CDR1 is SGHTA and CDR2 is FQGNSA. V was pared by 0 bases and J by 4 bases, with 7 bases between. There are 13 residues in the CDR3. CDR3 protein: CASSLAGVYEQYF. As DNA, the CDR3 is TGTGCCAGCAGCTTAGCAGGGGTATACGAGCAGTACTTC.

This clone was detected only a few times. The V gene is TRBV4-2, the J gene TRBJ2-5; TRBD2 is a possible D gene (6 bases). V was cut by 0 bases and J by 2 bases, with 13 bases left in between. CDR1 is LGHNA and CDR2 is YNFKEQ in the germline V gene. CDR3 length equals 16 residues. The DNA for the CDR3 is TGTGCCAGCAGCCAAGATGGAACTAGCAGACAAGAGACCCAGTACTTC. It is translated as CASSQDGTSRQETQYF.

This chain connects TRBV6-5 to TRBJ2-5; a possible D gene is TRBD1 (6 bases). Germline V gene lookup returns CDR1 MNHEY and CDR2 SVGAGI. V lost 5 bases to trimming and J lost 5 bases, with 15 bases between them. The CDR3 consists of 14 residues. The CDR3 sequence is CASSPQGFFETQYF. For the CDR3, the DNA is TGTGCCAGCAGTCCACAGGGTTTCTTCGAGACCCAGTACTTC.

The chain employs TRBV6-5 and TRBJ2-5, with TRBD2 matching over 11 bases. The CDR3 covers 16 residues. V shed 4 bases and J 2 bases; nucleotides not matched to a gene: 6. The germline CDR1 and CDR2 sequences are MNHEY and SVGAGI. CDR3 bases: TGTGCCAGCAGTTCTCCGCTAGCGGGAGGTCAAGAGACCCAGTACTTC. Translated: CASSSPLAGGQETQYF.

The chain combines TRBV7-9 with TRBJ2-3, with TRBD2 identical over 7 bases. CDR3 length: 16 amino acids. Germline V gene sequence: CDR1 SEHNR, CDR2 FQNEAQ (reference sequence). J was trimmed by 0 bases and V by 7 bases; bases with no gene match: 10. CDR3 DNA sequence: TGTGCCAGCACCATCGCGCGGGGGACTAGCACAGATACGCAGTATTTT. Translating gives CASTIARGTSTDTQYF.

This clone was seen more than once but under ten times. This chain uses TRBV6-5 with TRBJ2-5; D unresolved. Germline V gives CDR1 MNHEY, CDR2 SVGAGI. The CDR3 has 14 amino acids. Trimming took off 7 bases at V and 5 bases at J, with 17 bases between the two ends. CDR3 in DNA: TGTGCCAGCACCCATGGACCGCTTCGGGAGACCCAGTACTTC. Translating it yields CASTHGPLRETQYF.

J is TRBJ1-1 and V is TRBV9; D ambiguous. V was pared by 0 bases and J by 5 bases, with 14 bases between. This CDR3 is 15 amino acids long. Germline V gives CDR1 SGDLS, CDR2 YYNGEE. The CDR3 nucleotides are TGTGCCAGCAGCGTAGCCCCAGGATTGGAGACTGAAGCTTTCTTT. Protein: CASSVAPGLETEAFF. Using reference TRBV9 and TRBJ1-1 for the parts outside the CDR3, the full variable domain is DSGVTQTPKHLITATGQRVTLRCSPRSGDLSVYWYQQSLDQGLQFLIQYYNGEERAKGNILERFSAQQFPDLHSELNLSSLELGDSALYFCASSVAPGLETEAFFGQGTRLTVV.